The present entry profiles one TCR beta chain with its context. Its specificity is not known. Cell sorting via CD45RO/CCR7/CD25/CD127/CD95/CD27 was performed to obtain CD4+ naive, central memory, regulatory and stem cell-like memory cells. All of the sorted populations showed purity greater than 98%. The data were obtained in a study of beta chain features in type 1 diabetes. Study-level results: PCR might favor shorter templates, equally in patients and controls. In every one of the four CD4+ subsets, TCRB CDR3s were moderately but significantly shorter in Type 1 diabetes patients. Patients' naive, central memory and Treg TCRB repertoires seemed closer to one another than those of healthy donors.

CDR1 and CDR2 from the germline V gene are GTSNPN and SVGIG (reference sequence). CDR3 length: 15 residues. The V end was cut by 0 bases, the J end by 1 base, with 10 bases between. As every portion of the isolated RNA was reverse transcribed, the sequencing read expressed TCRB transcripts. Profiled with immunoSEQ multiplex PCR; TCRdb holds only in-frame clones, not every one. The data show 640,000 or so clones, roughly 13% seen once. Material: naive CD4+ T cells from blood. The TCR originated in a man aged 18 to 29 with type 1 diabetes. The J gene is TRBJ1-5, the V gene TRBV30; D uncertain. CDR3 DNA: TGTGCCTGGAGTGTGGGGTCGAGGAGCAATCAGCCCCAGCATTTT. Translating gives CAWSVGSRSNQPQHF.